Listed below are T cell receptor beta chains from one sample, sequenced in a study of response to subunit inactivated influenza vaccine. TCRdb reprocessed the RT-PCR reads with MiXCR, giving one entry per CDR3 protein. Altogether hundreds of thousands of distinct CDR3 sequences are present, 7.6% being singletons, with the ten largest covering 10% to 15%. Source: PBMCs from blood, taken around 25 months after vaccination. These receptor sequences come from a man aged 50 to 69 who received an inactivated influenza vaccine. Both conserved end residues are part of each CDR3. The order of the fields is clone size, J gene, D gene, CDR3 length, V gene, CDR3 protein, CDR3 DNA. A D gene is named only where the DNA matches it firmly. Not every row has a clone size; where given, it reads once, few, many or a size class.

clone size: NA; J gene: TRBJ1-2; D gene: TRBD1; CDR3 length: 16; V gene: TRBV19; CDR3 protein: CASSILSTGHNYGYTF; CDR3 DNA: TGTGCCAGTAGTATACTATCGACAGGGCATAACTATGGCTACACCTTC
clone size: few; J gene: TRBJ1-2; D gene: TRBD1; CDR3 length: 14; V gene: TRBV9; CDR3 protein: CASSIGTGGYGYTF; CDR3 DNA: TGTGCCAGCAGCATCGGGACAGGGGGCTATGGCTACACCTTC
clone size: few; J gene: TRBJ1-2; D gene: TRBD1; CDR3 length: 15; V gene: TRBV20-1; CDR3 protein: CSAERRGQGIGGYTF; CDR3 DNA: TGCAGTGCTGAGAGGCGGGGACAGGGGATAGGTGGCTACACCTTC
clone size: many; J gene: TRBJ2-2; D gene: TRBD2; CDR3 length: 15; V gene: TRBV6-1; CDR3 protein: CASSDWTSGGGELFF; CDR3 DNA: TGTGCCAGCAGCGACTGGACTAGCGGGGGAGGGGAGCTGTTTTTT
clone size: NA; J gene: TRBJ2-7; D gene: TRBD2; CDR3 length: 15; V gene: TRBV3-1; CDR3 protein: CASSLVPSGRWEQYF; CDR3 DNA: TGTGCCAGCAGTCTTGTCCCTAGCGGGAGGTGGGAGCAGTACTTC
clone size: few; J gene: TRBJ2-1; D gene: TRBD2; CDR3 length: 14; V gene: TRBV5-1; CDR3 protein: CASRAGDGRYEQFF; CDR3 DNA: TGCGCCAGCAGAGCGGGAGACGGAAGGTATGAGCAGTTCTTC
clone size: NA; J gene: TRBJ2-2; D gene: NA; CDR3 length: 18; V gene: TRBV7-8; CDR3 protein: CASSLFSVRELDTGELFF; CDR3 DNA: TGTGCCAGCAGCTTATTTTCGGTCCGGGAGCTCGACACCGGGGAGCTGTTTTTT
clone size: few; J gene: TRBJ1-1; D gene: NA; CDR3 length: 15; V gene: TRBV28; CDR3 protein: CASSLPGHGPLEAFF; CDR3 DNA: TGTGCCAGCAGTCTTCCGGGACATGGACCTCTTGAAGCTTTCTTT
clone size: NA; J gene: TRBJ2-1; D gene: TRBD2; CDR3 length: 16; V gene: TRBV11-2; CDR3 protein: CASSGGTSGAHNEQFF; CDR3 DNA: TGTGCCAGCAGCGGCGGGACTAGCGGGGCGCACAATGAGCAGTTCTTC
clone size: many; J gene: TRBJ2-3; D gene: NA; CDR3 length: 14; V gene: TRBV10-1; CDR3 protein: CASSKGRSTDTQYF; CDR3 DNA: TGCGCCAGCAGTAAAGGGCGAAGCACAGATACGCAGTATTTT
clone size: NA; J gene: TRBJ2-6; D gene: TRBD1; CDR3 length: 17; V gene: TRBV5-1; CDR3 protein: CASSQRTGLTGANVLTF; CDR3 DNA: TGCGCCAGCAGCCAACGGACAGGTCTCACTGGGGCCAACGTCCTGACTTTC
clone size: many; J gene: TRBJ2-1; D gene: NA; CDR3 length: 15; V gene: TRBV4-3; CDR3 protein: CASSHLLGSYNEQFF; CDR3 DNA: TGCGCCAGCAGCCATCTCTTGGGTTCCTACAATGAGCAGTTCTTC
clone size: few; J gene: TRBJ2-1; D gene: NA; CDR3 length: 14; V gene: TRBV20-1; CDR3 protein: CSAPPLGIHNEQFF; CDR3 DNA: TGCAGTGCCCCTCCTTTAGGGATACACAATGAGCAGTTCTTC
clone size: few; J gene: TRBJ2-5; D gene: TRBD1; CDR3 length: 16; V gene: TRBV5-1; CDR3 protein: CASSLTGQGWGETQYF; CDR3 DNA: TGCGCCAGCAGCTTAACAGGACAGGGGTGGGGAGAGACCCAGTACTTC
clone size: few; J gene: TRBJ1-2; D gene: NA; CDR3 length: 9; V gene: TRBV7-9; CDR3 protein: CASDYGYTF; CDR3 DNA: TGTGCCAGCGACTATGGCTACACCTTC
clone size: few; J gene: TRBJ2-7; D gene: TRBD1; CDR3 length: 11; V gene: TRBV20-1; CDR3 protein: CSAGQGIEQYF; CDR3 DNA: TGCAGTGCCGGACAGGGGATCGAGCAGTACTTC
clone size: few; J gene: TRBJ2-1; D gene: TRBD2; CDR3 length: 14; V gene: TRBV20-1; CDR3 protein: CSAMPGRASNEQFF; CDR3 DNA: TGCAGTGCTATGCCCGGGAGGGCCTCCAATGAGCAGTTCTTC
clone size: few; J gene: TRBJ2-7; D gene: NA; CDR3 length: 15; V gene: TRBV6-2/TRBV6-3; CDR3 protein: CASSWSHSGSNEQYF; CDR3 DNA: TGTGCCAGCAGTTGGTCCCATTCAGGGTCGAACGAGCAGTACTTC
clone size: many; J gene: TRBJ1-5; D gene: NA; CDR3 length: 12; V gene: TRBV6-1; CDR3 protein: CASRAGVRPQHF; CDR3 DNA: TGTGCCAGCAGGGCCGGGGTTAGGCCCCAGCATTTT
clone size: NA; J gene: TRBJ1-1; D gene: NA; CDR3 length: 13; V gene: TRBV7-6; CDR3 protein: CASSLAVDGWAFF; CDR3 DNA: TGTGCCAGCAGCTTAGCGGTAGATGGATGGGCTTTCTTT
clone size: NA; J gene: TRBJ1-2; D gene: NA; CDR3 length: 13; V gene: TRBV2; CDR3 protein: CASSEGQAYGYTF; CDR3 DNA: TGTGCCAGCAGTGAAGGACAGGCCTATGGCTACACCTTC
clone size: many; J gene: TRBJ2-1; D gene: NA; CDR3 length: 11; V gene: TRBV6-5; CDR3 protein: CASSYFHEQFF; CDR3 DNA: TGTGCCAGCAGTTACTTCCATGAGCAGTTCTTC
clone size: NA; J gene: TRBJ1-2; D gene: TRBD1; CDR3 length: 13; V gene: TRBV4-2; CDR3 protein: CASSRGTGDGYTF; CDR3 DNA: TGTGCCAGCAGCCGAGGGACAGGGGATGGCTACACCTTC
clone size: many; J gene: TRBJ2-2; D gene: NA; CDR3 length: 15; V gene: TRBV12-3/TRBV12-4; CDR3 protein: CASSLGAGSAGELFF; CDR3 DNA: TGTGCCAGCAGTTTAGGGGCAGGGAGCGCCGGGGAGCTGTTTTTT
clone size: many; J gene: TRBJ1-1; D gene: NA; CDR3 length: 14; V gene: TRBV2; CDR3 protein: CASSPRGGLSEAFF; CDR3 DNA: TGTGCCAGCAGTCCCCGAGGGGGATTGTCTGAAGCTTTCTTT
clone size: once; J gene: TRBJ2-3; D gene: NA; CDR3 length: 15; V gene: TRBV10-3; CDR3 protein: CAISESVEGADTQYF; CDR3 DNA: TGTGCCATCAGTGAGTCTGTAGAGGGAGCAGATACGCAGTATTTT
clone size: NA; J gene: TRBJ1-4; D gene: TRBD1; CDR3 length: 15; V gene: TRBV5-6; CDR3 protein: CASSDGQGAYEKLFF; CDR3 DNA: TGTGCCAGCAGTGACGGACAGGGGGCTTATGAAAAACTGTTTTTT
clone size: many; J gene: TRBJ1-1; D gene: NA; CDR3 length: 15; V gene: TRBV3-1; CDR3 protein: CASSQDGQTNTEAFF; CDR3 DNA: TGTGCCAGCAGCCAAGATGGACAGACCAACACTGAAGCTTTCTTT
clone size: NA; J gene: TRBJ1-3; D gene: NA; CDR3 length: 13; V gene: TRBV9; CDR3 protein: CASSVDSGNTIYF; CDR3 DNA: TGTGCCAGCAGCGTAGACTCTGGAAACACCATATATTTT
clone size: few; J gene: TRBJ1-6; D gene: NA; CDR3 length: 11; V gene: TRBV6-5; CDR3 protein: CASRLGAAQFF; CDR3 DNA: TGTGCCAGCAGACTAGGGGCAGCCCAATTTTTT
clone size: few; J gene: TRBJ2-7; D gene: NA; CDR3 length: 14; V gene: TRBV4-2; CDR3 protein: CASSQVYAPHEQYF; CDR3 DNA: TGTGCCAGCAGCCAAGTTTATGCACCTCACGAGCAGTACTTC
clone size: NA; J gene: TRBJ2-1; D gene: TRBD1; CDR3 length: 16; V gene: TRBV11-3; CDR3 protein: CASSLGYGTEYNEQFF; CDR3 DNA: TGTGCCAGCAGCTTAGGCTACGGGACAGAGTACAATGAGCAGTTCTTC
clone size: few; J gene: TRBJ2-1; D gene: NA; CDR3 length: 14; V gene: TRBV12-3/TRBV12-4; CDR3 protein: CASSNRDIYNEQFF; CDR3 DNA: TGTGCCAGCAGTAATCGGGACATCTACAATGAGCAGTTCTTC
clone size: NA; J gene: TRBJ1-1; D gene: NA; CDR3 length: 16; V gene: TRBV2; CDR3 protein: CASILRPSGMNTEAFF; CDR3 DNA: TGTGCCAGCATCCTGCGGCCTTCAGGGATGAACACTGAAGCTTTCTTT
clone size: NA; J gene: TRBJ2-5; D gene: NA; CDR3 length: 12; V gene: TRBV19; CDR3 protein: CASGRKQETQYF; CDR3 DNA: TGTGCCAGTGGGCGGAAACAAGAGACCCAGTACTTC
clone size: few; J gene: TRBJ1-5; D gene: TRBD1; CDR3 length: 15; V gene: TRBV12-3/TRBV12-4; CDR3 protein: CASSLVSGGHQPQHF; CDR3 DNA: TGTGCCAGCAGTTTAGTTTCAGGGGGCCATCAGCCCCAGCATTTT
clone size: many; J gene: TRBJ2-7; D gene: TRBD2; CDR3 length: 18; V gene: TRBV20-1; CDR3 protein: CSAPPTSGSFKRGGEQYF; CDR3 DNA: TGCAGTGCACCGCCCACTAGCGGGAGCTTTAAGAGGGGCGGGGAGCAGTACTTC
clone size: many; J gene: TRBJ2-7; D gene: TRBD2; CDR3 length: 14; V gene: TRBV5-5; CDR3 protein: CASSRTSGGYEQYF; CDR3 DNA: TGTGCCAGCAGCAGGACTAGCGGTGGCTACGAGCAGTACTTC
clone size: NA; J gene: TRBJ1-1; D gene: NA; CDR3 length: 13; V gene: TRBV20-1; CDR3 protein: CSASTKVDTEAFF; CDR3 DNA: TGCAGTGCTAGTACCAAGGTGGACACTGAAGCTTTCTTT
clone size: NA; J gene: TRBJ2-3; D gene: TRBD2; CDR3 length: 15; V gene: TRBV20-1; CDR3 protein: CSASASGISTDTQYF; CDR3 DNA: TGCAGTGCTAGCGCTAGCGGGATCAGCACAGATACGCAGTATTTT
clone size: NA; J gene: TRBJ1-1; D gene: NA; CDR3 length: 16; V gene: TRBV4-2; CDR3 protein: CASSHHNPRMNTEAFF; CDR3 DNA: TGTGCCAGCAGCCACCACAATCCCCGTATGAACACTGAAGCTTTCTTT
clone size: many; J gene: TRBJ2-7; D gene: TRBD1; CDR3 length: 15; V gene: TRBV28; CDR3 protein: CASRNRAGGSYEQYF; CDR3 DNA: TGTGCCAGCAGGAACCGGGCAGGGGGCTCCTACGAGCAGTACTTC
clone size: few; J gene: TRBJ2-1; D gene: TRBD2; CDR3 length: 17; V gene: TRBV4-3; CDR3 protein: CASSLSFLAGLYNEQFF; CDR3 DNA: TGCGCCAGCAGCCTCAGCTTTCTAGCGGGGTTATACAATGAGCAGTTCTTC
clone size: NA; J gene: TRBJ2-5; D gene: NA; CDR3 length: 15; V gene: TRBV20-1; CDR3 protein: CSARDTQGSQETQYF; CDR3 DNA: TGCAGTGCTAGAGATACCCAGGGGAGCCAAGAGACCCAGTACTTC
clone size: NA; J gene: TRBJ1-1; D gene: NA; CDR3 length: 13; V gene: TRBV28; CDR3 protein: CASPGGSGTEAFF; CDR3 DNA: TGTGCCAGCCCGGGGGGATCTGGCACTGAAGCTTTCTTT
clone size: NA; J gene: TRBJ2-2; D gene: TRBD2; CDR3 length: 16; V gene: TRBV27; CDR3 protein: CASSLKRGGGAGELFF; CDR3 DNA: TGTGCCAGCAGTCTCAAGCGGGGGGGCGGTGCCGGGGAGCTGTTTTTT
clone size: few; J gene: TRBJ2-2; D gene: TRBD2; CDR3 length: 17; V gene: TRBV29-1; CDR3 protein: CSGTSTGRGANTGELFF; CDR3 DNA: TGCAGCGGAACGTCAACCGGGAGGGGGGCGAACACCGGGGAGCTGTTTTTT
clone size: few; J gene: TRBJ2-3; D gene: TRBD2; CDR3 length: 16; V gene: TRBV12-3/TRBV12-4; CDR3 protein: CASSGVAGGQVDTQYF; CDR3 DNA: TGTGCCAGCAGCGGGGTAGCGGGGGGGCAAGTAGATACGCAGTATTTT
clone size: few; J gene: TRBJ2-2; D gene: TRBD2; CDR3 length: 15; V gene: TRBV20-1; CDR3 protein: CSARVSGPNTGELFF; CDR3 DNA: TGCAGTGCTAGAGTTAGCGGGCCGAACACCGGGGAGCTGTTTTTT
clone size: many; J gene: TRBJ2-3; D gene: TRBD2; CDR3 length: 15; V gene: TRBV5-1; CDR3 protein: CASSGRAGDADTQYF; CDR3 DNA: TGCGCCAGCAGCGGAAGAGCGGGAGACGCAGATACGCAGTATTTT
clone size: few; J gene: TRBJ2-2; D gene: TRBD1; CDR3 length: 15; V gene: TRBV4-2; CDR3 protein: CASRIGGSDTGELFF; CDR3 DNA: TGTGCCAGCAGGATAGGGGGCTCGGACACCGGGGAGCTGTTTTTT
clone size: NA; J gene: TRBJ2-7; D gene: NA; CDR3 length: 14; V gene: TRBV4-2; CDR3 protein: CASSQDRTGSEQYF; CDR3 DNA: TGTGCCAGCAGCCAAGATCGTACAGGCAGCGAGCAGTACTTC